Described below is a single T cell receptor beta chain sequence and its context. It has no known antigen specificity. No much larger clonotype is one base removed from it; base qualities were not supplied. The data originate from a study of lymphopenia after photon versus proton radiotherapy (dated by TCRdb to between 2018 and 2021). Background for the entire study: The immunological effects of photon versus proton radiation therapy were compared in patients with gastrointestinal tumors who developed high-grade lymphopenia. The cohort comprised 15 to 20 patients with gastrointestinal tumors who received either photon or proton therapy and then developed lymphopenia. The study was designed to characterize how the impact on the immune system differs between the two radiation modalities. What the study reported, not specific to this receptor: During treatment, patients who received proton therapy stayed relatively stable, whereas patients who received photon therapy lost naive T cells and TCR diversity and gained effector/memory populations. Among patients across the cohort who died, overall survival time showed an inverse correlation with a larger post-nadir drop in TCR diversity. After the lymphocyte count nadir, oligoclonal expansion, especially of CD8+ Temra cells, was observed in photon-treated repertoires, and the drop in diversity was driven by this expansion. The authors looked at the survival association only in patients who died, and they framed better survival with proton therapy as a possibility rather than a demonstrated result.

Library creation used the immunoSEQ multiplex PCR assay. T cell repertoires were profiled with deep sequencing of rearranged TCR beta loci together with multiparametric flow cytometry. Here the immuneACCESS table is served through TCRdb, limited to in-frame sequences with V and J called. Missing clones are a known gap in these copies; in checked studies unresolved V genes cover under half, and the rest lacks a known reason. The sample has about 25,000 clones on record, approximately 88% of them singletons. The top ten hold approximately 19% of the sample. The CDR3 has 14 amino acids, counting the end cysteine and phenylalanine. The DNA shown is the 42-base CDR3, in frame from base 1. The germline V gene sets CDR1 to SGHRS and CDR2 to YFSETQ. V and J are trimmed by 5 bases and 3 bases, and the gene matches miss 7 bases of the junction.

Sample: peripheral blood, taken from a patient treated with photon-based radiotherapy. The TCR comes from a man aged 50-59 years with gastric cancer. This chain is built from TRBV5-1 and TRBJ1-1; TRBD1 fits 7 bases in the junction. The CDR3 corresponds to CASSVQGRDTEAFF. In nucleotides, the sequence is TGCGCCAGCAGTGTACAGGGGAGGGACACTGAAGCTTTCTTT.